The 30 T cell receptor beta chains listed next were all sequenced from one sample in a study of OX40 agonist ivuxolimab in advanced cancers. Libraries were made using the immunoSEQ multiplex PCR assay. This is the immuneACCESS table as TCRdb keeps it, with only in-frame sequences that have V and J called. A part of the clones is gone; compared with another copy, unresolved V genes explain less than half, and the rest is unexplained. The sample table holds about 49,000 clones, of which less than 90% were seen once. The ten largest clonotypes hold around half of the sample. The sequenced sample was CD4+ or CD8+ T cells sorted from blood, obtained in a trial of the OX40 agonist ivuxolimab. The receptors were gathered from an adult with an advanced solid tumor such as melanoma, head and neck, liver or kidney cancer.

The genes are TRBV11-2 and TRBJ1-2; D is unresolved. Trimming removed 4 bases at V and 5 bases at J, with 14 bases between. Germline V lookup: CDR1 SGHAT, CDR2 FQNNGV. CDR3 length equals 14 residues. The CDR3: CASSSPGMAYGYTF. In nucleotides, the CDR3 is TGTGCCAGCAGCTCTCCGGGAATGGCTTATGGCTACACCTTC. Complete variable domain (other parts from reference TRBV11-2 and TRBJ1-2): EAGVAQSPRYKIIEKRQSVAFWCNPISGHATLYWYQQILGQGPKLLIQFQNNGVVDDSQLPKDRFSAERLKGVDSTLKIQPAKLEDSAVYLCASSSPGMAYGYTFGSGTRLTVV.

J is TRBJ2-3 and V is TRBV28, with TRBD2 as a possible D gene (5 bases). The CDR3 contains 12 residues. Germline values: CDR1 MDHEN, CDR2 SYDVKM. Trimming left V 9 bases short and J 2 bases short, with 9 bases between. The CDR3 region is CASSAATDTQYF. CDR3 coding DNA: TGTGCCAGTTCAGCGGCCACAGATACGCAGTATTTT. The full variable domain, in which reference TRBV28 and TRBJ2-3 provide the parts outside the CDR3, is DVKVTQSSRYLVKRTGEKVFLECVQDMDHENMFWYRQDPGLGLRLIYFSYDVKMKEKGDIPEGYSVSREKKERFSLILESASTNQTSMYLCASSAATDTQYFGPGTRLTVL.

The CDR3 DNA sequence: TGTGCCAGCAGTGAATTGGTTAGCGGGAGGGAGAATGAGCAGTTCTTC. Residues: CASSELVSGRENEQFF. The chain employs TRBV25-1 and TRBJ2-1, with 11 bases identical to TRBD2. From germline, CDR1 is MGHDK and CDR2 SYGVNS. The CDR3 has 16 amino acids. With 1 base clipped from V and 7 bases from J, the junction kept 6 bases outside the gene matches.

The CDR3 region is CASSETLVQPQHF. Written as DNA, the CDR3 is TGCGCCAGCAGTGAGACTCTGGTTCAGCCCCAGCATTTT. The chain combines TRBV10-2 with TRBJ1-5; D is undetermined. Germline-derived CDR1 and CDR2 are WSHSY and SAAADI. V lost 2 bases, J lost 6 bases, and 8 bases lay in between. The CDR3 extends over 13 amino acids.

The V gene is TRBV9, the J gene TRBJ2-1, with D perhaps matching TRBD2 (5 bases). V dropped 0 bases and J dropped 6 bases, with 13 bases sitting between them. Germline CDR1 is SGDLS and CDR2 is YYNGEE. The CDR3 runs 15 residues. The CDR3 region is CASSVGLGLTNEQFF. The CDR3, as DNA: TGTGCCAGCAGCGTAGGCTTAGGACTCACCAATGAGCAGTTCTTC.

The V and J genes are TRBV7-3 and TRBJ2-1; 11 bases align to TRBD2. CDR1 is SGHTA and CDR2 is FQGTGA in the germline V gene. V dropped 4 bases and J dropped 4; count of bases not matched to a gene: 0. The CDR3 has 14 residues. CDR3 in amino acids: CASSSSGGYNEQFF. In DNA, the CDR3 is TGTGCCAGCAGCTCTAGCGGGGGGTACAATGAGCAGTTCTTC.

The CDR3 DNA reads as TGTGCTAGCGTACAGGGAGCGAACACTGAAGCTTTCTTT. It translates to CASVQGANTEAFF. This sequence joins TRBV12-5 and TRBJ1-1, with D possibly being TRBD1 (6 bases). V lost 9 bases to trimming and J lost 1 base, with 12 bases between them. Germline CDR1 reads LGHNT; CDR2 reads FRNRAP. The CDR3 sequence is 13 residues long.

This clone appeared a single time. The CDR3 protein is CASSSSGQGTDTQYF. CDR3 sequence (DNA): TGTGCCAGCAGCTCTTCGGGACAGGGAACAGATACGCAGTATTTT. This rearrangement joins TRBV2 to TRBJ2-3; 9 bases map to TRBD1. After removal of 6 bases from V and 3 bases from J, the junction contained 7 bases not matched to a gene. The CDR3 runs 15 residues. Germline lookup yields CDR1 SNHLY and CDR2 FYNNEI.

Here the CDR3 DNA reads TGTGCCAGCAGTTTCCCGAACACCGGGGAGCTGTTTTTT. Translation gives CASSFPNTGELFF. This sequence joins TRBV27 and TRBJ2-2; D gene unclear. The CDR3 is 13 amino acids. In germline, CDR1 is MNHEY, CDR2 SMNVEV (reference sequence). V was shortened by 3 bases and J by 0 bases, with 2 bases between the two germline ends.

The chain is built from TRBV18 and TRBJ1-4; D call uncertain. The germline gives CDR1 KGHSH, CDR2 LQKENI. V dropped 3 bases and J dropped 8 bases, with 7 bases sitting between them. The CDR3 contains 12 residues. The chain's CDR3 is CASSPGGEKLFF. The CDR3 region has the DNA TGTGCCAGCTCACCGGGCGGAGAAAAACTGTTTTTT.

The chain recombines TRBV7-9 with TRBJ2-5; tentatively, D is TRBD1 (5 bases). Germline values: CDR1 SEHNR, CDR2 FQNEAQ (reference sequence). The V gene lost 1 base and the J gene lost 3 bases, with 9 bases spanning the gap. The length of the CDR3 is 14 residues. CDR3 residues: CASSLVGREETQYF. CDR3 sequence (DNA): TGTGCCAGCAGCTTAGTGGGCAGGGAAGAGACCCAGTACTTC.

The gene calls are TRBV11-3 and TRBJ2-2; D might be TRBD1 (5 bases). The germline V gene has CDR1 SGHNT and CDR2 YENEEA. Trimming took 7 bases from V and 5 from J, leaving 14 bases between them. The CDR3 extends over 14 amino acids. CDR3 region: CASTTGRLTGELFF. The CDR3 bases are TGTGCCAGCACCACAGGCAGGCTTACCGGGGAGCTGTTTTTT. Looking up the rest from reference TRBV11-3 and TRBJ2-2 gives the full variable domain: EAGVVQSPRYKIIEKKQPVAFWCNPISGHNTLYWYLQNLGQGPELLIRYENEEAVDDSQLPKDRFSAERLKGVDSTLKIQPAELGDSAVYLCASTTGRLTGELFFGEGSRLTVL.

The rearrangement joins TRBV7-9 to TRBJ1-1; the D gene is possibly TRBD1 (5 bases). V shed 5 bases and J shed 0 bases, with 16 bases lying between them. This CDR3 spans 16 amino acids. CDR1 is SEHNR, CDR2 FQNEAQ, per germline (reference sequence). The CDR3 protein is CASSPRERGLNTEAFF. The CDR3 nucleotides read TGTGCCAGCAGCCCGAGGGAGAGGGGTCTGAACACTGAAGCTTTCTTT.

This chain connects TRBV9 to TRBJ2-2; the match to TRBD2 covers 10 bases. Per germline, CDR1 SGDLS and CDR2 YYNGEE. The J segment lost 6 bases and the V segment lost 0 bases, leaving 2 bases of the junction unmatched. The length of the CDR3 is 15 residues. The CDR3, as DNA: TGTGCCAGCAGCGTAGACCTAGCGGGGGCCGGGGAGCTGTTTTTT. Protein product: CASSVDLAGAGELFF.

This clone has just one count. The rearrangement uses TRBV7-2 and TRBJ2-7; TRBD1 might be the D (5 bases). CDR1 and CDR2 from the germline V gene are SGHTA and FQGNSA. The CDR3 sequence is 13 residues long. V was clipped by 3 bases and J by 4 bases, with 10 bases between them. In DNA form, the CDR3 reads TGTGCCAGCAGCTTTGGGGCCTGGTACGAGCAGTACTTC. Its translation: CASSFGAWYEQYF.

V is TRBV4-1 and J is TRBJ1-1; the match to TRBD1 covers 9 bases. V trimming: 3 bases; J trimming: 4 bases; junction bases outside the gene matches: 9. This CDR3 comprises 16 residues. CDR1 and CDR2 from the germline V gene are MGHRA and YSYEKL. Here the CDR3 reads CASSHSGTGFSTEAFF. The CDR3 DNA is TGCGCCAGCAGCCACTCCGGGACAGGGTTTAGCACTGAAGCTTTCTTT.

The J gene is TRBJ1-2, the V gene TRBV29-1; maybe TRBD1 (6 bases). Trimming shortened V by 7 bases and J by 4 bases, and 16 bases separated the two germline ends. The V gene's germline CDR1 is SQVTM and CDR2 ANQGSEA. The CDR3 loop spans 13 amino acids. In nucleotides, the CDR3 is TGCAGCGCGGAGAGGGGGGGAGCCTATGGCTACACCTTC. This codes for CSAERGGAYGYTF.

The chain links TRBV6-1 to TRBJ1-3; D is perhaps TRBD1 (5 bases). Germline values: CDR1 MNHNS, CDR2 SASEGT. The CDR3 consists of 13 residues. V lost 8 bases to trimming and J lost 1 base, with 9 bases between them. In DNA, the CDR3 is TGTGCCAGCTCGACAGATTCTGGAAACACCATATATTTT. It encodes CASSTDSGNTIYF.

This clone was counted between two and nine times. CDR3 residues: CASSKDTFGGYTF. In nucleotides, the CDR3 is TGTGCCAGCAGCAAAGACACTTTTGGAGGCTACACCTTC. The chain joins TRBV5-4 to TRBJ1-2; D ambiguous. Germline V gives CDR1 SGHNT, CDR2 YYREEE (reference sequence). CDR3 length: 13 residues. V lost 4 bases to trimming and J lost 8 bases, with 15 bases between them.

The V and J genes are TRBV5-1 and TRBJ1-1; no reliable D call. CDR1 is SGHRS, CDR2 YFSETQ, per germline. The CDR3 consists of 15 residues. Between the trimmed V and J ends, which lost 0 bases and 0 bases, there was a span of 9 bases. The CDR3, as DNA: TGCGCCAGCAGCTTGGGTCCAGGCTTGAACACTGAAGCTTTCTTT. Translating it yields CASSLGPGLNTEAFF.

The rearrangement uses TRBV6-4 and TRBJ2-2; 13 nucleotides line up with TRBD2. The germline CDR1 and CDR2 sequences are MRHNA and SNTAGT. The CDR3 covers 16 residues. V shed 5 bases, J shed 3 bases, and the junction held 3 bases outside the gene matches. The CDR3 DNA sequence: TGTGCCAGCAGTCTACTAGCGGGAGGGGACACCGGGGAGCTGTTTTTT. Encoded protein: CASSLLAGGDTGELFF.

This chain joins TRBV14 and TRBJ2-5; possibly TRBD1 or TRBD2 for D (5 bases each). Trimming removed 5 bases at V and 2 bases at J, with 15 bases between. Per the germline V gene, CDR1 is SGHDN and CDR2 is FVKESK. There are 15 residues in the CDR3. CDR3 DNA sequence: TGTGCCAGCAGCTCCTTCCAGGGACGGCAAGAGACCCAGTACTTC. This translates into CASSSFQGRQETQYF.

The chain couples TRBV7-2 to TRBJ1-6, with D hard to call. Between the trimmed V and J ends, which lost 5 bases and 4 bases, there was a span of 3 bases. This CDR3 region has 12 residues. CDR1 is SGHTA and CDR2 is FQGNSA in the germline V gene. The CDR3 region is CASSAYNSPLHF. The CDR3 DNA sequence: TGTGCCAGCAGCGCTTATAATTCACCCCTCCACTTT.

This clone came up once. The chain is built from TRBV6-4 and TRBJ2-5, with 11 bases that match TRBD2. The J call may be incorrect, as the DNA end agrees better with TRBJ2-7. Germline CDR1 is MRHNA and CDR2 is SNTAGT. The CDR3 contains 15 residues. CDR3 in amino acids: CASGSGRAVSYEQYF. The CDR3 DNA follows: TGTGCCAGCGGTAGCGGGAGGGCCGTCTCCTACGAGCAGTACTTC.

This clone was recorded a few times. The chain has TRBV7-3 and TRBJ1-1; perhaps TRBD1 as D (6 bases). The V and J ends lost 4 bases and 0 bases respectively, with 9 bases between them. Per germline, CDR1 SGHTA and CDR2 FQGTGA. CDR3 length: 14 amino acids. The CDR3 protein is CASSSDSMNTEAFF. The CDR3 coding sequence is TGTGCCAGCAGCTCGGACAGTATGAACACTGAAGCTTTCTTT.

This chain connects TRBV4-2 to TRBJ2-2; TRBD1 matches at 7 bases. V trimming: 6 bases; J trimming: 6 bases; junction bases outside the gene matches: 13. The CDR3 is 16 amino acids. The germline V gene encodes CDR1 LGHNA and CDR2 YNFKEQ. The CDR3 DNA sequence: TGTGCCAGCAGGCAAACACAGGGGTCGACGGCCGGGGAGCTGTTTTTT. Protein product: CASRQTQGSTAGELFF.

This chain connects TRBV11-2 to TRBJ1-2; D gene uncertain. Germline V CDR1 and CDR2: SGHAT, FQNNGV. V lost 0 bases and J lost 4, with 6 bases in between. The CDR3 is 13 residues long. The CDR3 protein is CASSLEPSYGYTF. The CDR3 region has the DNA TGTGCCAGCAGCTTAGAACCCTCCTATGGCTACACCTTC.

This clone was detected once. The chain combines TRBV7-6 with TRBJ2-1; 15 bases align to TRBD2. The germline V gene has CDR1 SGHVS and CDR2 FNYEAQ. After removal of 2 bases from V and 2 bases from J, the junction contained 10 bases not matched to a gene. The CDR3 has 20 residues. The CDR3 DNA reads TGTGCCAGCAGCTTACTGATTGGACTAGCGGGAGGGGGCCCCTACAATGAGCAGTTCTTC. Translated: CASSLLIGLAGGGPYNEQFF.

The chain is built from TRBV27 and TRBJ2-7, with D unresolved. The V end was cut by 5 bases, the J end by 0 bases, with 8 bases between. This CDR3 comprises 13 residues. In germline, CDR1 is MNHEY, CDR2 SMNVEV (reference sequence). Written as DNA, the CDR3 is TGTGCCAGCAGTCTGACAAACTCCTACGAGCAGTACTTC. The encoded protein is CASSLTNSYEQYF.

The chain couples TRBV4-1 to TRBJ1-1; D ambiguous. The CDR3 contains 12 residues. V lost 1 base and J 9 bases, leaving 9 bases between the germline ends. Germline-derived CDR1 and CDR2 are MGHRA and YSYEKL. The CDR3 DNA is TGCGCCAGCAGCCAAGTCGGGTGGAAAGCTTTCTTT. Protein sequence: CASSQVGWKAFF.